These 18 T cell receptor beta chains share one sample of origin, sequenced in a study of identical twins. In TCRdb, the 5' RACE reads were re-called with MiXCR into one record per CDR3 protein. This table holds a few hundred thousand distinct CDR3 sequences, 9.5% to 10% found once. The same sample was also studied in work on yellow fever vaccine responses in identical twins.

Input material: PBMCs. The receptor set was obtained from a woman aged 18 to 35 in good health.

This clonotype showed up just a few times. The rearrangement uses TRBV29-1 and TRBJ2-2; 8 nucleotides align to TRBD1. Germline V gene lookup returns CDR1 SQVTM and CDR2 ANQGSEA. The CDR3 runs 16 residues. V trimming: 3 bases; J trimming: 3 bases; junction bases outside the gene matches: 9. CDR3 sequence: CSVEFYRGRDTGELFF. The CDR3, as DNA: TGCAGCGTTGAGTTTTACAGGGGGAGAGACACCGGGGAGCTGTTTTTT.

The rearrangement uses TRBV6-1 and TRBJ2-6; D is uncertain. The CDR3 consists of 13 residues. Trimming stripped 6 bases from V and 2 bases from J, with 5 bases between. The germline V gene encodes CDR1 MNHNS and CDR2 SASEGT. CDR3 nucleotide sequence: TGTGCCAGCAGAGTCCCTGGGGCCAACGTCCTGACTTTC. Residues: CASRVPGANVLTF.

This sequence joins TRBV4-1 and TRBJ2-6, with TRBD2 as a possible D gene (6 bases). This CDR3 spans 20 amino acids. Germline CDR1 is MGHRA and CDR2 is YSYEKL. V was shortened by 1 base and J by 8 bases, with 27 bases between the two germline ends. In DNA form, the CDR3 reads TGCGCCAGCAGCCAAGGACATATTTTCCGGGAGATCGGCGGGCCCAACGTCCTGACTTTC. Protein: CASSQGHIFREIGGPNVLTF.

V is TRBV4-2 and J is TRBJ2-5; D might be TRBD1 or TRBD2, each matching 5 bases. Trimming left V 4 bases short and J 2 bases short, with 20 bases between. The CDR3 is 17 residues long. In germline, CDR1 is LGHNA, CDR2 YNFKEQ. The CDR3 nucleotides are TGTGCCAGCAGCCTACACAGGAATTGGGGCGGGCAAGAGACCCAGTACTTC. This encodes CASSLHRNWGGQETQYF.

At least ten counts were recorded for this clonotype. This chain's CDR3 is CASSQEGGTYTDTQYF. The CDR3 coding sequence is TGCGCCAGCAGCCAAGAAGGCGGGACCTACACAGATACGCAGTATTTT. The rearrangement links TRBV4-3 to TRBJ2-3; D might be TRBD2 (6 bases). Germline loops: CDR1 LGHNA, CDR2 YSLEER. The CDR3 totals 16 residues. Trimming left V 0 bases short and J 2 bases short, with 12 bases between.

This clonotype turned up a few times. CDR3 DNA sequence: TGTGCCAGCAGTGCACAGGGGCCTCGTAGAGCAGATACGCAGTATTTT. Translating gives CASSAQGPRRADTQYF. The chain has TRBV2 and TRBJ2-3, with 7 bases aligning to TRBD1. CDR1 is SNHLY and CDR2 is FYNNEI in the germline V gene. The CDR3 is made up of 16 amino acids. The J segment lost 4 bases and the V segment lost 4 bases, leaving 11 bases of the junction unmatched. The full variable domain, its missing parts supplied by reference TRBV2 and TRBJ2-3, is EPEVTQTPSHQVTQMGQEVILRCVPISNHLYFYWYRQILGQKVEFLVSFYNNEISEKSEIFDDQFSVERPDGSNFTLKIRSTKLEDSAMYFCASSAQGPRRADTQYFGPGTRLTVL.

This clonotype was seen only a few times. CDR3 coding DNA: TGTGCCAGCAGGATTAAGGGAGCGGCTTTCTTT. It translates to CASRIKGAAFF. The chain joins TRBV7-2 to TRBJ1-1, with unresolved D. The CDR3 covers 11 residues. Germline lookup yields CDR1 SGHTA and CDR2 FQGNSA. The V and J ends lost 6 bases and 11 bases respectively, with 13 bases between them.

The chain couples TRBV9 to TRBJ2-3; TRBD1 agrees at 9 bases. Germline CDR1 and CDR2: SGDLS and YYNGEE. The V gene end was trimmed by 2 bases and the J gene end by 1 base; junction bases not matched to a gene: 5. The CDR3 has 16 amino acids. This CDR3 is CASSVLQGAGTDTQYF. The CDR3 nucleotides are TGTGCCAGCAGCGTCCTACAGGGGGCCGGCACAGATACGCAGTATTTT.

The chain combines TRBV7-2 with TRBJ2-2; the match to TRBD1 covers 7 bases. This CDR3 contains 16 residues. Germline V gene lookup returns CDR1 SGHTA and CDR2 FQGNSA. V dropped 1 base and J dropped 2; count of bases not matched to a gene: 4. The CDR3 sequence: CASSLVDRANTGELFF. The CDR3 DNA reads as TGTGCCAGCAGCTTAGTAGACAGGGCCAACACCGGGGAGCTGTTTTTT.

This chain connects TRBV20-1 to TRBJ2-3, with 13 positions matching TRBD2. The junction had 16 bases not matched to a gene; V was cut back by 5 bases and J by 8 bases. The CDR3 extends over 17 amino acids. CDR1 is DFQATT, CDR2 SNEGSKA, per germline (reference sequence). The CDR3 DNA is TGCAGTGCTTACAGGGGCATAGGACTAGCGGGAGAGGGTACGCAGTATTTT. This translates into CSAYRGIGLAGEGTQYF.

The V and J genes are TRBV19 and TRBJ2-7; 8 bases align to TRBD2. V trimming: 5 bases; J trimming: 1 base; junction bases outside the gene matches: 10. Germline assignment: CDR1 LNHDA and CDR2 SQIVND (reference sequence). The CDR3 extends over 16 amino acids. CDR3 nucleotide sequence: TGTGCCAGTAGTCTCCAGCGGGAGTCCTTATCCTACGAGCAGTACTTC. It translates to CASSLQRESLSYEQYF.

The J gene is TRBJ2-7, the V gene TRBV2; 10 positions match TRBD2. With 0 bases clipped from V and 2 bases from J, the junction kept 4 bases outside the gene matches. Germline V gene sequence: CDR1 SNHLY, CDR2 FYNNEI. The CDR3 consists of 16 residues. The CDR3 coding sequence is TGTGCCAGCAGTGAAGCGCGACTAGCGGGCCCCTACGAGCAGTACTTC. Its protein is CASSEARLAGPYEQYF.

This clonotype was detected ten times or more. V usage is TRBV14 and J usage is TRBJ2-7; the D is unclear. The CDR3 extends over 13 amino acids. CDR1 is SGHDN, CDR2 FVKESK, per germline. V shed 3 bases and J shed 3 bases, with 9 bases lying between them. The CDR3 DNA reads TGTGCCAGCAGCCAGGTTGCGAACTACGAGCAGTACTTC. This translates into CASSQVANYEQYF.

This clonotype turned up a few times. This rearrangement joins TRBV7-9 to TRBJ1-4; weak D call: TRBD1 (6 bases). Trimming left V 2 bases short and J 3 bases short, with 10 bases between. Germline CDR1 is SEHNR and CDR2 is FQNEAQ (reference sequence). There are 15 residues in the CDR3. CDR3 nucleotides: TGTGCCAGCAGCTTAACGGCAGGGGCTAATGAAAAACTGTTTTTT. Protein product: CASSLTAGANEKLFF.

This clonotype has a count of ten or more. The V call is TRBV29-1, the J call TRBJ1-5; no reliable D call. Per the germline V gene, CDR1 is SQVTM and CDR2 is ANQGSEA. The CDR3 runs to 12 residues. The germline V and J ends were trimmed by 1 base and 7 bases, with 8 bases remaining between them. The CDR3 sequence: CSVEARCQPQHF. CDR3 sequence (DNA): TGCAGCGTTGAAGCCCGGTGCCAGCCCCAGCATTTT.

This clonotype has more than one count but fewer than ten. The chain carries TRBV4-2 and TRBJ2-2; 7 bases map to TRBD1. Germline CDR1 reads LGHNA; CDR2 reads YNFKEQ. With V trimmed by 3 bases and J by 8 bases, 9 bases remained unmatched. The length of the CDR3 is 15 residues. The CDR3 DNA sequence: TGTGCCAGCAGCCAGGTTGACAGGGATGCAGGGGAGCTGTTTTTT. Amino acid sequence: CASSQVDRDAGELFF.

Only a few counts were recorded for this clonotype. The gene calls are TRBV9 and TRBJ1-2; D is ambiguous. The CDR3 consists of 14 residues. The germline gives CDR1 SGDLS, CDR2 YYNGEE. V lost 4 bases to trimming and J lost 4 bases, with 14 bases between them. CDR3 in DNA: TGTGCCAGCAGCTCGGCAGGAACCTCCTATGGCTACACCTTC. Amino acids: CASSSAGTSYGYTF.

The chain joins TRBV3-1 to TRBJ2-2, with a weak D call TRBD2 (6 bases). Germline V lookup: CDR1 LGHDT, CDR2 YNNKEL (reference sequence). V gave up 3 bases and J gave up 0 bases, with 11 bases separating them. The CDR3 spans 16 residues. This CDR3 is CASSQQRAPNTGELFF. CDR3 DNA sequence: TGTGCCAGCAGCCAGCAGCGGGCCCCGAACACCGGGGAGCTGTTTTTT. The entire variable domain, with the rest obtained from reference TRBV3-1 and TRBJ2-2, is as follows: DTAVSQTPKYLVTQMGNDKSIKCEQNLGHDTMYWYKQDSKKFLKIMFSYNNKELIINETVPNRFSPKSPDKAHLNLHINSLELGDSAVYFCASSQQRAPNTGELFFGEGSRLTVL.